This T cell receptor (beta chain) was sequenced for a study of early T cells in non-severe SARS-CoV-2 infection. Attachment of unique molecular identifiers was made to individual cDNA molecules. MiXCR, run by TCRdb on the 5' RACE reads, gives a single entry per CDR3 protein. Of around 83,000 distinct CDR3 sequences in the sample, approximately 12% were seen once. This clonotype came up a few times. The V gene lost 0 bases and the J gene lost 9 bases, with 9 bases spanning the gap. The CDR3 consists of 12 residues. The germline V gene has CDR1 SGHDT and CDR2 YYEEEE. The receptor comes from an adult who was a healthcare worker with PCR-confirmed SARS-CoV-2 infection or an uninfected control (not recorded which). The sample here was whole blood, taken at baseline. The chain links TRBV5-6 to TRBJ1-1; D unresolved. In nucleotides, the CDR3 is TGTGCCAGCAGCTTGGTCGGGCAAAAAGCTTTCTTT. Residues: CASSLVGQKAFF.